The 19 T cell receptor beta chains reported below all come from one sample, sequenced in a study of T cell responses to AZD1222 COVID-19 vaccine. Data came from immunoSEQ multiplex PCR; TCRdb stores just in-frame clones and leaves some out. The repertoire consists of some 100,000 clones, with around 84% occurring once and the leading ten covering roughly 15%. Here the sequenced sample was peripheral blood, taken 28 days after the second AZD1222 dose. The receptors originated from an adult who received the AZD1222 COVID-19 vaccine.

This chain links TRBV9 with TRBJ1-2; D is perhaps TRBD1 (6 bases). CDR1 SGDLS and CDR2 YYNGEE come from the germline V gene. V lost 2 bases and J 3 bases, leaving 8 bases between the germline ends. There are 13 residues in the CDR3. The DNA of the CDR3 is TGTGCCAGCAGCGTGGACAGAGACTATGGCTACACCTTC. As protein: CASSVDRDYGYTF.

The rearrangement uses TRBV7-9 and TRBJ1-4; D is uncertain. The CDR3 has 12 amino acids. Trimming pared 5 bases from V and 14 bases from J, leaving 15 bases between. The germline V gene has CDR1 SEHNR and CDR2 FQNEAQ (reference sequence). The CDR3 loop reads CASSLQEGYLFF. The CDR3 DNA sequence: TGTGCCAGCAGCCTGCAGGAGGGCTATCTGTTTTTT.

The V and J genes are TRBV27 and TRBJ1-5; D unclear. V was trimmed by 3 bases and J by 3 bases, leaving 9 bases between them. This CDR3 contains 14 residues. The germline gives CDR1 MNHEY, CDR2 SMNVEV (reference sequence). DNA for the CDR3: TGTGCCAGCAGTTTTGGTCAGACCAATCAGCCCCAGCATTTT. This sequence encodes CASSFGQTNQPQHF.

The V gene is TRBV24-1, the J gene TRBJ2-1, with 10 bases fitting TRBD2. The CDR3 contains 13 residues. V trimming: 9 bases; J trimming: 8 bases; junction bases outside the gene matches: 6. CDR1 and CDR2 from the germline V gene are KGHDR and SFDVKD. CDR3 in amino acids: CATQREGRDEQFF. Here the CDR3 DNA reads TGTGCCACCCAGCGGGAGGGCCGGGATGAGCAGTTCTTC.

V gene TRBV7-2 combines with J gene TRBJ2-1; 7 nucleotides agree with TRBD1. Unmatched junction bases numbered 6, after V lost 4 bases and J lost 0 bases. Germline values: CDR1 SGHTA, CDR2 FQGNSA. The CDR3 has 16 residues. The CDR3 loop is CASSSRQGSSYNEQFF. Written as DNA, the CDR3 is TGTGCCAGCAGCTCTAGACAGGGTAGCTCCTACAATGAGCAGTTCTTC.

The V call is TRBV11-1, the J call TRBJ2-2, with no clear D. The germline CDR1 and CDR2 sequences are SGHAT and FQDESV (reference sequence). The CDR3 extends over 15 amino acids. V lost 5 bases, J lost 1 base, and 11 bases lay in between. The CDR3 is CASSPPGGNTGELFF. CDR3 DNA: TGTGCCAGCAGCCCCCCTGGCGGGAACACCGGGGAGCTGTTTTTT. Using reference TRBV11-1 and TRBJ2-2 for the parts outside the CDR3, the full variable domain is EAEVAQSPRYKITEKSQAVAFWCDPISGHATLYWYRQILGQGPELLVQFQDESVVDDSQLPKDRFSAERLKGVDSTLKIQPAELGDSAMYLCASSPPGGNTGELFFGEGSRLTVL.

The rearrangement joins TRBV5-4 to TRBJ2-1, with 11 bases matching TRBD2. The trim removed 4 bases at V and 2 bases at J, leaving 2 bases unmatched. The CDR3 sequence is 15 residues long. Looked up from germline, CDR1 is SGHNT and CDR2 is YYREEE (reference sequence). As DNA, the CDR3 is TGTGCCAGCAGCATTAGCGGGGGGGCCTACAATGAGCAGTTCTTC. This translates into CASSISGGAYNEQFF.

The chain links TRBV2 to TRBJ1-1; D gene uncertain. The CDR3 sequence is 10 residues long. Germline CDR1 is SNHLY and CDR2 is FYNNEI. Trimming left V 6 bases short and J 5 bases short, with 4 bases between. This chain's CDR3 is CASRGTEAFF. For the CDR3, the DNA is TGTGCCAGCAGGGGGACTGAAGCTTTCTTT.

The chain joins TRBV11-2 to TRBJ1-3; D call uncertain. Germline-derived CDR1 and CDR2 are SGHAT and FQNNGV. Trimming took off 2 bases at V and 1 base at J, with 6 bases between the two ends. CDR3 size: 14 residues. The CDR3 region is CASSLRSSGNTIYF. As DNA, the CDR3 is TGTGCCAGCAGCTTAAGGAGTTCTGGAAACACCATATATTTT.

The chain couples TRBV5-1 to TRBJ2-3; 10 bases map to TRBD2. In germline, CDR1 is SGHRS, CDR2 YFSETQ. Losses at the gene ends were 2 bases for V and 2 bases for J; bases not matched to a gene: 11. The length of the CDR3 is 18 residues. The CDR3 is CASSFFGWTSGYTDTQYF. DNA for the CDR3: TGCGCCAGCAGCTTCTTTGGTTGGACTAGCGGCTACACAGATACGCAGTATTTT.

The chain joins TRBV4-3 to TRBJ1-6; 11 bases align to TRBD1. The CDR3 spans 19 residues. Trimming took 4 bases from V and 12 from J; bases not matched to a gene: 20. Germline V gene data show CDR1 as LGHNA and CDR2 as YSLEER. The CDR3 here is CASSPDPGQGGFRIRPLHF. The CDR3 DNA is TGCGCCAGCAGCCCTGACCCGGGACAGGGGGGATTTAGGATTAGACCCCTCCACTTT.

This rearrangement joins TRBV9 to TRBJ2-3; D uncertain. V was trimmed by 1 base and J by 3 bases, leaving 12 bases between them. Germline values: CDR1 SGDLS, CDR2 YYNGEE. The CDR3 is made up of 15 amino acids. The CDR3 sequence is CASSVTPDFTDTQYF. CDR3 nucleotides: TGTGCCAGCAGCGTAACCCCCGACTTTACAGATACGCAGTATTTT.

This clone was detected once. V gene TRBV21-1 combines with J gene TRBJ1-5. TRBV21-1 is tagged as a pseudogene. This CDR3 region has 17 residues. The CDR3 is CASSKRPGGGDNQPQHF. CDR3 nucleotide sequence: TGTGCCAGCAGCAAAAGGCCGGGAGGGGGCGATAATCAGCCCCAGCATTTT.

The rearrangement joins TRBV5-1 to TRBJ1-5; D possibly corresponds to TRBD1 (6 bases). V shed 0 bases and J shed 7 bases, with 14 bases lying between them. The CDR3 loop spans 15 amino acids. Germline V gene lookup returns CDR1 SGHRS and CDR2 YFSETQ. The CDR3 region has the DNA TGCGCCAGCAGCTTGGTCCCGGGGGCTTACCAGCCCCAGCATTTT. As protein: CASSLVPGAYQPQHF.

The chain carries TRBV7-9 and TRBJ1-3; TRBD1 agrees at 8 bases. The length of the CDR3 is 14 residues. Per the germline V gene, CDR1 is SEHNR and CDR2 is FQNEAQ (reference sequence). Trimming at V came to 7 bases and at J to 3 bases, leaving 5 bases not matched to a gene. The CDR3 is CASNHRGGGNTIYF. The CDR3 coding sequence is TGTGCCAGCAACCACAGGGGGGGTGGAAACACCATATATTTT. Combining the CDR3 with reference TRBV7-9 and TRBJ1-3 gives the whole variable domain DTGVSQNPRHKITKRGQNVTFRCDPISEHNRLYWYRQTLGQGPEFLTYFQNEAQLEKSRLLSDRFSAERPKGSFSTLEIQRTEQGDSAMYLCASNHRGGGNTIYFGEGSWLTVV.

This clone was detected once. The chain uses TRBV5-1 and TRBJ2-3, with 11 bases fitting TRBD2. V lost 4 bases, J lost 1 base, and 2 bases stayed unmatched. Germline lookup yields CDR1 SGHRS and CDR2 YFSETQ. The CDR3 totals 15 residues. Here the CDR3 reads CASSELAGGTDTQYF. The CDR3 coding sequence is TGCGCCAGCAGCGAACTAGCGGGGGGCACAGATACGCAGTATTTT.

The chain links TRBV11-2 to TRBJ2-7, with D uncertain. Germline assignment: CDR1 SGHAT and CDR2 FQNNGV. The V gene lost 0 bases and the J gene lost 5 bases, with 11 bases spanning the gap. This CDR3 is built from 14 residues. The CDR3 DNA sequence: TGTGCCAGCAGCTTAGAAGGCAGGCGGCACGAGCAGTACTTC. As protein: CASSLEGRRHEQYF. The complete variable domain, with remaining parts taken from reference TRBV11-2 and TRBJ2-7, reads EAGVAQSPRYKIIEKRQSVAFWCNPISGHATLYWYQQILGQGPKLLIQFQNNGVVDDSQLPKDRFSAERLKGVDSTLKIQPAKLEDSAVYLCASSLEGRRHEQYFGPGTRLTVT.

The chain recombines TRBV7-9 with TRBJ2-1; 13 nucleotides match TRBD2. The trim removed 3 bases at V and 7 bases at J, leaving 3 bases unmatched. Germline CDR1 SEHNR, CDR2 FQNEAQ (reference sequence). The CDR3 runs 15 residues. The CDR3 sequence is CASSLGTSGTNEQFF. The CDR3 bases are TGTGCCAGCAGCTTGGGGACTAGCGGGACTAATGAGCAGTTCTTC.

In DNA form, the CDR3 reads TGTGCCAGCAGCATCAGGGGGAACTATGGCTACACCTTC. Its translation: CASSIRGNYGYTF. V usage is TRBV9 and J usage is TRBJ1-2; 7 nucleotides line up with TRBD1. Germline loops: CDR1 SGDLS, CDR2 YYNGEE. CDR3 size: 13 residues. The trim removed 4 bases at V and 2 bases at J, leaving 2 bases unmatched.